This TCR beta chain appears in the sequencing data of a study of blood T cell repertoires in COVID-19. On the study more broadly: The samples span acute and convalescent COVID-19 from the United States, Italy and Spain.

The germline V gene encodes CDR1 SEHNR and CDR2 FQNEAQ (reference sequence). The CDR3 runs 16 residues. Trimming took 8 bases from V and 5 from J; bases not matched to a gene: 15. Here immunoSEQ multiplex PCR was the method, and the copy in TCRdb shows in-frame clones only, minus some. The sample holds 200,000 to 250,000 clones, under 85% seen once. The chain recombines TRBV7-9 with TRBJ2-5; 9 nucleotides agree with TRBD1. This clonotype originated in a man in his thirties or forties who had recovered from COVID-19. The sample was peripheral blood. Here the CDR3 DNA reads TGTGCCAGCGCCCCCTCCGACAGGGGGAGAGGGGAGACCCAGTACTTC. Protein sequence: CASAPSDRGRGETQYF.